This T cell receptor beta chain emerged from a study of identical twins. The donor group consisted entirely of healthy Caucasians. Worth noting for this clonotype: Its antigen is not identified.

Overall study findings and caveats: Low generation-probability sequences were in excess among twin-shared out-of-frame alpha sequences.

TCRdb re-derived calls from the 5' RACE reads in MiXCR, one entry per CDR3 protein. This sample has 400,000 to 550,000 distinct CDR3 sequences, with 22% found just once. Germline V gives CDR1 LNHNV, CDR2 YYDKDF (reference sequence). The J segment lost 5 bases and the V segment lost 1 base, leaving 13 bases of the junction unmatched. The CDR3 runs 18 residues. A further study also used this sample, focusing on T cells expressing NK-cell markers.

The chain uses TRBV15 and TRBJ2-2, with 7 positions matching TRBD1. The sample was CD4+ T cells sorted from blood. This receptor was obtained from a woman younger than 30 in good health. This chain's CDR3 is CATSRVGGRLRKTGELFF. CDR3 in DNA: TGTGCCACCAGCAGAGTAGGGGGCAGGTTAAGGAAGACCGGGGAGCTGTTTTTT.